This TCR beta chain is from a study of OX40 agonist ivuxolimab in advanced cancers. At the level of the study: Given to patients was ivuxolimab, an agonistic anti-OX40 (CD134) antibody.

Study-level results: The mean number of expanded clones was higher in CD8+ T cells than in CD4+. Some patients who did not respond also had low normalized T-cell clonal expansion. CD4+ and CD8+ blood T cells expanded clonally by week 6 at 0.1 to 3.0 mg/kg.

The protocol was immunoSEQ multiplex PCR, while the TCRdb copy is restricted to in-frame clones and leaves out a portion. Here the sample spans about 64,000 clones, about 91% being singletons. A note on this clone: What it binds is unknown.

The V and J ends lost 4 bases and 1 base, in that order; junction bases with no gene match: 7. Germline V CDR1 and CDR2: SGHDN, FVKESK. The CDR3 is made up of 16 amino acids. This clonotype was sampled from an adult with an advanced solid tumor such as melanoma, head and neck, liver or kidney cancer. Specimen: CD4+ or CD8+ T cells sorted from blood, collected in a trial of the OX40 agonist ivuxolimab. The V and J genes are TRBV14 and TRBJ2-4, with 7 bases fitting TRBD2. In DNA, the CDR3 is TGTGCCAGCAGCCCCACACTAGCGCGGGCCAAAAACATTCAGTACTTC. Residues: CASSPTLARAKNIQYF.